The 5 T cell receptor beta chains presented below share a single source sample, sequenced in a study of T cells in Graves' hyperthyroidism and ophthalmopathy. TCR beta CDR3 sequences were amplified from RNA transcripts. TCR CDR3 regions were first amplified by RT-PCR with HTBI primers. Each CDR3 protein is one row after TCRdb ran MiXCR on the multiplex PCR reads. The sample records hundreds of thousands of distinct CDR3 sequences, 46% being singletons. The sequencing input was peripheral blood or thyroid tissue (not recorded which). The receptors were gathered from a woman in her late teens or twenties with Graves' hyperthyroidism.

The table lists this clonotype with a few counts. The genes are TRBV19 and TRBJ1-1; perhaps TRBD1 as D (5 bases). CDR1 and CDR2 (germline): LNHDA, SQIVND (reference sequence). V lost 3 bases and J 7 bases, leaving 6 bases between the germline ends. CDR3 length: 11 residues. CDR3 in DNA: TGTGCCAGTAGTATCCAGGGTGAAGCTTTCTTT. Translating it yields CASSIQGEAFF.

On this clonotype itself: The junction departs from germline at one end; a sequencing error may be responsible. This chain uses TRBV24-1 with TRBJ2-7, with D tentatively TRBD1 or TRBD2 (5 bases each). The CDR3 sequence is 14 residues long. Germline V gene sequence: CDR1 KGHDR, CDR2 SFDVKD. The CDR3 DNA is TGTGCCACCAGTCCCGGGGACGGGGTCTACGAGCAGCACTTC. Protein product: CATSPGDGVYEQHF.

This chain connects TRBV7-9 to TRBJ2-5; possibly TRBD1 for D (6 bases). V gave up 5 bases and J gave up 5 bases, with 18 bases separating them. The CDR3 totals 15 residues. Germline CDR1 is SEHNR and CDR2 is FQNEAQ (reference sequence). The CDR3 protein is CASSQGGRGTETQYF. The CDR3 region has the DNA TGTGCCAGCAGCCAAGGCGGCAGGGGAACGGAGACCCAGTACTTC.

The V gene is TRBV7-2, the J gene TRBJ2-7, with D perhaps matching TRBD2 (6 bases). The germline V and J ends were trimmed by 3 bases and 6 bases, with 18 bases remaining between them. Germline CDR1 and CDR2: SGHTA and FQGNSA. The CDR3 runs 15 residues. CDR3 region: CASSLILGGGSEQYF. CDR3 coding DNA: TGTGCCAGCAGCTTGATTCTTGGCGGAGGGAGCGAGCAGTACTTC.

The CDR3 nucleotides are TGCGCCAGCCAGGAGGGCGAGGGCCCCAATCAGCCCCAGCATTTT. This translates into CASQEGEGPNQPQHF. The chain joins TRBV5-1 to TRBJ1-5; D is undetermined. Germline CDR1 SGHRS, CDR2 YFSETQ. This CDR3 is built from 15 residues. Deletions cut 7 bases from V and 3 bases from J, with 17 bases between.